These T cell receptor beta chains were read from a single sample in a study of STAT5B mutations in CD4+ large granular lymphocyte leukemia. Clones were sequenced by immunoSEQ multiplex PCR, and TCRdb holds only the in-frame ones, with some missing. Here the sample spans about 35,000 clones, around 63% being singletons. The specimen was CD4+ T cells from blood buffy coats. The origin of the receptors is a human donor in good health. The CDR3 runs from the conserved cysteine through the conserved F or W. Fields, in order: J gene, D gene, clone size, V gene, CDR3 protein, CDR3 DNA. D genes are given only for firm matches. The size field is filled for only some rows; it gives once, few, many or a size class.

J gene: TRBJ1-5
D gene: -
clone size: few
V gene: TRBV5-6
CDR3 protein: CASSLAVMEPQHF
CDR3 DNA: TGTGCCAGCAGCTTGGCAGTAATGGAGCCCCAGCATTTT

J gene: TRBJ1-2
D gene: TRBD1
clone size: -
V gene: TRBV5-4
CDR3 protein: CASSGTGANNYGYTF
CDR3 DNA: TGTGCCAGCAGCGGGACAGGGGCTAATAACTATGGCTACACCTTC

J gene: TRBJ1-2
D gene: -
clone size: -
V gene: TRBV7-9
CDR3 protein: CASSPTGRSNLGYTF
CDR3 DNA: TGTGCCAGCAGCCCCACCGGGAGGTCAAATCTGGGCTACACCTTC

J gene: TRBJ1-3
D gene: -
clone size: -
V gene: TRBV10-3
CDR3 protein: CAISAENLSGNTIYF
CDR3 DNA: TGTGCCATCAGCGCCGAAAACCTCTCTGGAAACACCATATATTTT

J gene: TRBJ1-2
D gene: -
clone size: -
V gene: TRBV4-3
CDR3 protein: CASSQDTQGRTGYTF
CDR3 DNA: TGCGCCAGCAGCCAAGATACCCAGGGGAGAACTGGCTACACCTTC

J gene: TRBJ2-7
D gene: -
clone size: few
V gene: TRBV7-7
CDR3 protein: CASSLRREGWYEQYF
CDR3 DNA: TGTGCTAGCAGCCTTCGACGTGAGGGGTGGTACGAGCAGTACTTC

J gene: TRBJ1-2
D gene: -
clone size: few
V gene: TRBV29-1
CDR3 protein: CSVEGQQVYGYTF
CDR3 DNA: TGCAGCGTTGAAGGACAACAGGTCTATGGCTACACCTTC

J gene: TRBJ1-2
D gene: -
clone size: -
V gene: TRBV7-2
CDR3 protein: CASSMRGAGGYTF
CDR3 DNA: TGTGCCAGCAGCATGCGGGGGGCGGGAGGCTACACCTTC

J gene: TRBJ2-1
D gene: TRBD1
clone size: few
V gene: TRBV28
CDR3 protein: CATKGATYNEQFF
CDR3 DNA: TGTGCCACGAAGGGGGCAACCTACAATGAGCAGTTCTTC

J gene: TRBJ2-5
D gene: TRBD2
clone size: -
V gene: TRBV7-2
CDR3 protein: CASSLTSGETQYF
CDR3 DNA: TGTGCCAGCAGCCTGACTAGCGGCGAGACCCAGTACTTC

J gene: TRBJ1-4
D gene: -
clone size: -
V gene: TRBV19
CDR3 protein: CASRALITTNEKLFF
CDR3 DNA: TGTGCCAGTAGGGCACTAATTACAACTAATGAAAAACTGTTTTTT

J gene: TRBJ1-6
D gene: -
clone size: -
V gene: TRBV6-1
CDR3 protein: CASSETNYRGNSPLHF
CDR3 DNA: TGTGCCAGCAGTGAAACGAATTATAGGGGGAATTCACCCCTCCACTTT

J gene: TRBJ1-1
D gene: -
clone size: -
V gene: TRBV27
CDR3 protein: CASSLSPGVATEAFF
CDR3 DNA: TGTGCCAGCAGTTTATCCCCAGGGGTGGCCACTGAAGCTTTCTTT

J gene: TRBJ1-2
D gene: -
clone size: -
V gene: TRBV7-9
CDR3 protein: CASSFSVGQGGYTF
CDR3 DNA: TGTGCCAGCAGCTTCTCGGTAGGGCAGGGAGGCTACACCTTC

J gene: TRBJ2-6
D gene: -
clone size: -
V gene: TRBV19
CDR3 protein: CASSAGQISGANVLTF
CDR3 DNA: TGTGCCAGTAGTGCGGGACAGATCTCTGGGGCCAACGTCCTGACTTTC

J gene: TRBJ2-1
D gene: TRBD1
clone size: -
V gene: TRBV11-3
CDR3 protein: CASSQGANNEQFF
CDR3 DNA: TGTGCCAGCTCCCAGGGGGCCAACAATGAGCAGTTCTTC

J gene: TRBJ1-6
D gene: -
clone size: -
V gene: TRBV7-9
CDR3 protein: CASTPGRDNSPLHF
CDR3 DNA: TGTGCCAGCACACCGGGACGGGATAATTCACCCCTCCACTTT

J gene: TRBJ2-5
D gene: -
clone size: -
V gene: TRBV9
CDR3 protein: CASSVRNGGQETQYF
CDR3 DNA: TGTGCCAGCAGCGTTCGAAACGGGGGACAAGAGACCCAGTACTTC

J gene: TRBJ2-1
D gene: -
clone size: -
V gene: TRBV4-2
CDR3 protein: CASSQAGANNEQFF
CDR3 DNA: TGTGCCAGCAGCCAAGCGGGGGCGAACAATGAGCAGTTCTTC

J gene: TRBJ2-5
D gene: -
clone size: -
V gene: TRBV2
CDR3 protein: CASSDRPWAGAETQYF
CDR3 DNA: TGTGCCAGCAGTGACCGCCCCTGGGCGGGGGCAGAGACCCAGTACTTC

J gene: TRBJ2-1
D gene: TRBD1
clone size: -
V gene: TRBV5-1
CDR3 protein: CASSLDRGQGSWNEQFF
CDR3 DNA: TGCGCCAGCAGCTTGGATCGGGGACAGGGGTCGTGGAATGAGCAGTTCTTC

J gene: TRBJ2-1
D gene: -
clone size: -
V gene: TRBV7-9
CDR3 protein: CASVLAGYNEQFF
CDR3 DNA: TGTGCCAGCGTACTAGCTGGGTACAATGAGCAGTTCTTC

J gene: TRBJ1-4
D gene: -
clone size: -
V gene: TRBV11-3
CDR3 protein: CASSLVRDLEKLFF
CDR3 DNA: TGTGCCAGCAGCTTAGTCAGGGACCTTGAAAAACTGTTTTTT

J gene: TRBJ1-2
D gene: TRBD1
clone size: -
V gene: TRBV19
CDR3 protein: CASSLQTGSYGYTF
CDR3 DNA: TGTGCCAGTAGCCTTCAGACAGGGAGCTATGGCTACACCTTC

J gene: TRBJ2-1
D gene: -
clone size: -
V gene: TRBV2
CDR3 protein: CASSDVEGVRNNEQFF
CDR3 DNA: TGTGCCAGCAGTGACGTGGAGGGGGTCCGGAACAATGAGCAGTTCTTC

J gene: TRBJ1-1
D gene: -
clone size: few
V gene: TRBV9
CDR3 protein: CASSVGSWQGNTEAFF
CDR3 DNA: TGTGCCAGCAGCGTAGGTTCTTGGCAGGGAAACACTGAAGCTTTCTTT

J gene: TRBJ1-3
D gene: -
clone size: -
V gene: TRBV6-6
CDR3 protein: CASRNPSSGNTIYF
CDR3 DNA: TGTGCCAGCAGAAACCCCAGCTCTGGAAACACCATATATTTT

J gene: TRBJ1-3
D gene: -
clone size: -
V gene: TRBV2
CDR3 protein: CASSELGASGNTIYF
CDR3 DNA: TGTGCCAGCAGTGAATTGGGGGCATCTGGAAACACCATATATTTT

J gene: TRBJ2-5
D gene: TRBD2
clone size: -
V gene: TRBV18
CDR3 protein: CASSRTSGTYQETQYF
CDR3 DNA: TGTGCCAGCTCACGGACTAGCGGGACCTACCAAGAGACCCAGTACTTC

J gene: TRBJ1-1
D gene: TRBD1
clone size: -
V gene: TRBV6-6
CDR3 protein: CASSYLTGSNTEAFF
CDR3 DNA: TGTGCCAGCAGTTACTTGACAGGGTCGAACACTGAAGCTTTCTTT

J gene: TRBJ2-7
D gene: -
clone size: -
V gene: TRBV2
CDR3 protein: CAIAGTPYEQYF
CDR3 DNA: TGTGCCATTGCCGGGACACCCTACGAGCAGTACTTC

J gene: TRBJ1-5
D gene: TRBD1
clone size: -
V gene: TRBV6-5
CDR3 protein: CASTQTGGGQPQHF
CDR3 DNA: TGTGCCAGCACCCAGACAGGGGGAGGCCAGCCCCAGCATTTT

J gene: TRBJ2-5
D gene: -
clone size: -
V gene: TRBV7-6
CDR3 protein: CASSLADWETQYF
CDR3 DNA: TGTGCCAGCAGCTTAGCCGACTGGGAGACCCAGTACTTC